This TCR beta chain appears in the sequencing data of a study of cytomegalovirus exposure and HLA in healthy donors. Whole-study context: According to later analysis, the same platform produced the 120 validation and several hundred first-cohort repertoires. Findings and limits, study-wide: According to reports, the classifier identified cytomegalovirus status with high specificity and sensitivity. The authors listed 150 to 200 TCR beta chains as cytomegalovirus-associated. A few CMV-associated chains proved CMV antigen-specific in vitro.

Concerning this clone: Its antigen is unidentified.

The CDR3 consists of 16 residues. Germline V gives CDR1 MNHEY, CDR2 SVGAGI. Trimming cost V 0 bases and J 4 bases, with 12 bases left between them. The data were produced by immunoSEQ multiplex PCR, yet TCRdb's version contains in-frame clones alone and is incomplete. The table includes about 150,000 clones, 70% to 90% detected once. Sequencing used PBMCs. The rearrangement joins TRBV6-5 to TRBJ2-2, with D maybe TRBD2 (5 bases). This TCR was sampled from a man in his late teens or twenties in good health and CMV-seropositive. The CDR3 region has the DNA TGTGCCAGCAGTTACTCTTGGCTAGCCCCCACCGGGGAGCTGTTTTTT. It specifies CASSYSWLAPTGELFF.